These 4 T cell receptor beta chains were sequenced from one sample in a study of vaccination and CD4 T cells after COVID-19. Stated treatment: roughly 10-day PBMC culture with coronavirus spike peptide pools or control peptides (ViraFEST assay). These receptors have no known antigen. Sequencing of cultured CD4+ T cell DNA used the Oncomine TCR Beta short-read assay. TCRdb processed the PCR reads anew with MiXCR; each CDR3 protein has one entry. The sample carries several thousand distinct CDR3 sequences, roughly 57% recorded once. The material was cultured CD4+ T cells from blood, obtained after SARS-CoV-2 vaccination. The receptors stem from a human donor with COVID-19.

The rearrangement joins TRBV27 to TRBJ1-6, with D perhaps TRBD1 (5 bases). The CDR3 runs to 15 residues. V gave up 5 bases and J gave up 9 bases, with 17 bases separating them. Germline assignment: CDR1 MNHEY and CDR2 SMNVEV (reference sequence). This CDR3 reads CASSLSEAGTSPLHF. The CDR3 DNA follows: TGTGCCAGCAGTCTCTCTGAGGCAGGGACTTCACCCCTCCACTTT.

The chain recombines TRBV7-2 with TRBJ2-5, with D perhaps assigned TRBD1 or TRBD2 (5 bases each). The V and J ends lost 5 bases and 1 base respectively, with 8 bases between them. The CDR3 runs to 13 residues. The germline V gene encodes CDR1 SGHTA and CDR2 FQGNSA. CDR3 bases: TGTGCCAGCAGCGGGGACGGCCAAGAGACCCAGTACTTC. Protein product: CASSGDGQETQYF.

The chain couples TRBV6-2 or TRBV6-3 to TRBJ2-5; weak D call: TRBD2 (5 bases). There are 12 residues in the CDR3. Trimming stripped 6 bases from V and 9 bases from J, with 14 bases between. From germline, CDR1 is MNHEY and CDR2 SVGEGT. This CDR3 is CASSELAVAQYF. The CDR3 DNA reads TGTGCCAGCAGCGAGCTAGCTGTGGCCCAGTACTTC.

The rearrangement links TRBV6-1 to TRBJ1-5; no clear D gene. Trimming cost V 6 bases and J 15 bases, with 9 bases left between them. Germline assignment: CDR1 MNHNS and CDR2 SASEGT. The CDR3 has 9 residues. The CDR3 DNA reads TGTGCCAGCAGCCCCCCTTCGCATTTT. Protein: CASSPPSHF.